This T cell receptor beta chain was documented in a study of blood T cell repertoires in COVID-19. Overall study context: The origin of the acute and convalescent COVID-19 samples was the United States, Italy and Spain. PBMCs, B-cell-depleted T cells, or T cells provided the cDNA or gDNA that made up the material.

Per the original data handling: Scientists estimated how many nucleated cells there were by amplifying reference gene primers. Produced via immunoSEQ multiplex PCR; TCRdb's table is partial and in-frame only. V, J and clone size derive from that table, while D and trimming were established from the DNA sequence. The table has 90,000 to 120,000 clones, around 90% seen once. Germline-derived CDR1 and CDR2 are LGHDT and YNNKEL (reference sequence). The length of the CDR3 is 15 residues. Trimming shortened V by 6 bases and J by 5 bases, and 17 bases separated the two germline ends. The J gene is TRBJ1-5, the V gene TRBV3-1 (or the pseudogene TRBV3-2), with D perhaps TRBD1 (6 bases). The material sequenced was peripheral blood. The receptor comes from a human donor in a cohort sampled during active COVID-19. The CDR3 here is CASRGEGSGDQPQHF. The CDR3 nucleotides are TGTGCCAGCAGGGGGGAAGGGTCAGGGGATCAGCCCCAGCATTTT.